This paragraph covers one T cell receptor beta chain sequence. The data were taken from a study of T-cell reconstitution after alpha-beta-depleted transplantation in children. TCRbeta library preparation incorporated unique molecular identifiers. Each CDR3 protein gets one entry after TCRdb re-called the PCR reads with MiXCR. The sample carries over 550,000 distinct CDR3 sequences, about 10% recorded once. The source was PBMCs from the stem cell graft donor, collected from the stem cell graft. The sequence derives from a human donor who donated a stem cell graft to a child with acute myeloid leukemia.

In DNA form, the CDR3 reads TGTGCCAGCAGTTCACCGGGACTTCAGTATTTT. This translates into CASSSPGLQYF. The J gene is TRBJ2-3, the V gene TRBV6-2 or TRBV6-3; D perhaps matches TRBD2 (6 bases). CDR3 length: 11 amino acids. Trimming pared 4 bases from V and 12 bases from J, leaving 11 bases between. Germline V gene data show CDR1 as MNHEY and CDR2 as SVGEGT.